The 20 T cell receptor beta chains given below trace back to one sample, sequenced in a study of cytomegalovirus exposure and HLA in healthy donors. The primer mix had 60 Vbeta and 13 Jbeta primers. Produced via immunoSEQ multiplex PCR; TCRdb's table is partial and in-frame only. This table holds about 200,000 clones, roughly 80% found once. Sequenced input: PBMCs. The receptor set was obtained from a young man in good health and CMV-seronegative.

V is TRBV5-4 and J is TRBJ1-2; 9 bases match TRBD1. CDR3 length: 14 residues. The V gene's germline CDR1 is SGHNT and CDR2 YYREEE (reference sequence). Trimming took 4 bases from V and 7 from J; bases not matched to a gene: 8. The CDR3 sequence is CASSSTGGGSGYTF. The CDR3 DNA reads TGTGCCAGCAGCAGTACAGGGGGCGGGTCTGGCTACACCTTC.

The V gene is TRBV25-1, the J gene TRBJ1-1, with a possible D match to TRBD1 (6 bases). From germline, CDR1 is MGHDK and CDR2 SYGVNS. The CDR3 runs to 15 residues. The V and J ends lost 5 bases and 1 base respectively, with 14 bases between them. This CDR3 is CASSRRGRGNTEAFF. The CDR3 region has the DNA TGTGCCAGCAGTCGTCGAGGCAGGGGGAACACTGAAGCTTTCTTT.

The CDR3 spells CASSQDSARGKGYTF. CDR3 sequence (DNA): TGCGCCAGCAGCCAAGATTCGGCCAGGGGGAAAGGCTACACCTTC. V and J are TRBV4-3 and TRBJ1-2, with 7 bases fitting TRBD1. The trim removed 0 bases at V and 8 bases at J, leaving 9 bases unmatched. This CDR3 is built from 15 residues. Germline-derived CDR1 and CDR2 are LGHNA and YSLEER.

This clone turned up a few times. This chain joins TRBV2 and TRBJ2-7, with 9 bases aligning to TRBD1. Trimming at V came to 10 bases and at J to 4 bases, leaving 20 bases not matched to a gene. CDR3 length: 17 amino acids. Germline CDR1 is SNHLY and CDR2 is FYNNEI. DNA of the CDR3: TGTGCCATCCGAGTCCCGGGACAGGGATTCTCGCCTTACGAGCAGTACTTC. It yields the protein CAIRVPGQGFSPYEQYF.

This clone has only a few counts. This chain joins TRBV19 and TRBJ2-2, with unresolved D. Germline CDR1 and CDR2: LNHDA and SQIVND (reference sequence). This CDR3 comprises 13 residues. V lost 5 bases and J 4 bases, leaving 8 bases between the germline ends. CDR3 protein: CASSSFPTGELFF. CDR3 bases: TGTGCCAGTAGTTCATTTCCCACCGGGGAGCTGTTTTTT.

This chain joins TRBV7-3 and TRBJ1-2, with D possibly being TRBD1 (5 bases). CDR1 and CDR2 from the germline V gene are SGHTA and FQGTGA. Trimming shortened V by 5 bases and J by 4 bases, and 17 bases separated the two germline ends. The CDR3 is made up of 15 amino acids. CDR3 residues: CASSPSGGDGYGYTF. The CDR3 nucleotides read TGTGCCAGCAGCCCCAGTGGGGGGGACGGCTATGGCTACACCTTC.

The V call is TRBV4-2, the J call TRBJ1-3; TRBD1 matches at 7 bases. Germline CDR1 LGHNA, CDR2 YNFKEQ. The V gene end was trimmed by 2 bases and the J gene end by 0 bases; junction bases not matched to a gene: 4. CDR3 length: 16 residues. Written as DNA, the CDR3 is TGTGCCAGCAGCCAATTTGAGGGGGCCTCTGGAAACACCATATATTTT. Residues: CASSQFEGASGNTIYF.

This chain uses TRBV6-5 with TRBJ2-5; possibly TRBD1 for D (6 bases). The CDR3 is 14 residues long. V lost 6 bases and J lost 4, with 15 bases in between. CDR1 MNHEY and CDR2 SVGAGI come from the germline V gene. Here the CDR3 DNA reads TGTGCCAGCAGGAAACAGGGATTGAGAGAGACCCAGTACTTC. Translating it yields CASRKQGLRETQYF.

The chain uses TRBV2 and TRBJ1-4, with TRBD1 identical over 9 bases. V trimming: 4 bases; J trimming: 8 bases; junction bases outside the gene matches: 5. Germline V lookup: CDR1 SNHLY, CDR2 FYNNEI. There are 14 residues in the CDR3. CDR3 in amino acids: CASSVDRGREKLFF. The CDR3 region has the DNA TGTGCCAGCAGTGTAGACAGGGGGAGGGAAAAACTGTTTTTT.

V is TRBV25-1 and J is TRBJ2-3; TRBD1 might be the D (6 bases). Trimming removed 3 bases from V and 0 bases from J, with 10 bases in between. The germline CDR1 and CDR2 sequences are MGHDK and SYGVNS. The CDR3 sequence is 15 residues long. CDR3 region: CASSDRGTSTDTQYF. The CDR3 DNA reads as TGTGCCAGCAGTGACAGGGGCACTAGCACAGATACGCAGTATTTT.

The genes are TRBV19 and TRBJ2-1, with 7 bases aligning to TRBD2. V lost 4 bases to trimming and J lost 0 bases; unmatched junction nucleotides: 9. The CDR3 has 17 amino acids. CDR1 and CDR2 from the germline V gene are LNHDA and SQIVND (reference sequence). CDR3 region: CASSTTWGGSSYNEQFF. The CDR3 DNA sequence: TGTGCCAGTAGTACGACCTGGGGGGGAAGCTCCTACAATGAGCAGTTCTTC.

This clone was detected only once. The CDR3: CASRPSGGAVNEQFF. The CDR3 DNA reads TGTGCCAGTAGGCCCAGCGGGGGGGCTGTGAATGAGCAGTTCTTC. The rearrangement uses TRBV19 and TRBJ2-1; 10 nucleotides line up with TRBD2. V gave up 6 bases and J gave up 7 bases; unmatched junction bases: 9. CDR3 length equals 15 residues. CDR1 and CDR2 (germline): LNHDA, SQIVND (reference sequence).

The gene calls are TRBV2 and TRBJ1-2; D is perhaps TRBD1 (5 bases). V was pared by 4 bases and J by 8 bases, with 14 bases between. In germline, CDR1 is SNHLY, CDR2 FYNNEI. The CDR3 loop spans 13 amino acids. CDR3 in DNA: TGTGCCAGCAGTGGCTCCAGGGTTGAGGGCTACACCTTC. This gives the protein CASSGSRVEGYTF. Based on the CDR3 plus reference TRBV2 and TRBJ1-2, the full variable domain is EPEVTQTPSHQVTQMGQEVILRCVPISNHLYFYWYRQILGQKVEFLVSFYNNEISEKSEIFDDQFSVERPDGSNFTLKIRSTKLEDSAMYFCASSGSRVEGYTFGSGTRLTVV.

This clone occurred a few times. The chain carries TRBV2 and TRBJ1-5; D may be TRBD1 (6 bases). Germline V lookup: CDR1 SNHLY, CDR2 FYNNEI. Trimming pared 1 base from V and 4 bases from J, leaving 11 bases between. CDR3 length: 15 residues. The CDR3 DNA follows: TGTGCCAGCAGTGAAGAGGGACATACGAATCAGCCCCAGCATTTT. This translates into CASSEEGHTNQPQHF.

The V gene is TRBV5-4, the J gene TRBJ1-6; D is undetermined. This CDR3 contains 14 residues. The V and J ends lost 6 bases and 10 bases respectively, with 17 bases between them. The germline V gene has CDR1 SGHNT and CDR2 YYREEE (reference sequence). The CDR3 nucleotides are TGTGCCAGCAAGGAACGGGGATTTGGATCACCCCTCCACTTT. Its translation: CASKERGFGSPLHF.

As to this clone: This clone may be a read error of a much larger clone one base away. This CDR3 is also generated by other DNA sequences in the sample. The CDR3 sequence: CASSQASNEQFF. The DNA for the CDR3 is TGCGCCAGCAGCCAAGCTAGCAATGAGCAGTTCTTC. V is TRBV4-1 and J is TRBJ2-1, with unresolved D. Per the germline V gene, CDR1 is MGHRA and CDR2 is YSYEKL. This CDR3 spans 12 amino acids. V was trimmed by 1 base and J by 6 bases, leaving 4 bases between them.

This CDR3 reads CASRYHRDEQYF. CDR3 DNA sequence: TGTGCCAGCAGGTACCACAGGGACGAGCAGTACTTC. The chain uses TRBV2 and TRBJ2-7; weak D call: TRBD1 (6 bases). Trimming took off 6 bases at V and 5 bases at J, with 11 bases between the two ends. The CDR3 has 12 residues. Germline values: CDR1 SNHLY, CDR2 FYNNEI. The full variable domain, its missing parts supplied by reference TRBV2 and TRBJ2-7, is EPEVTQTPSHQVTQMGQEVILRCVPISNHLYFYWYRQILGQKVEFLVSFYNNEISEKSEIFDDQFSVERPDGSNFTLKIRSTKLEDSAMYFCASRYHRDEQYFGPGTRLTVT.

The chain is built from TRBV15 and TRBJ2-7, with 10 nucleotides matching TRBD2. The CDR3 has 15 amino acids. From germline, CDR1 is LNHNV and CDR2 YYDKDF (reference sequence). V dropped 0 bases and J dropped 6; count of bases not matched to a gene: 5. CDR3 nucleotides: TGTGCCACCAGCAGAGACCCCTTAGCGGGGGGCGAGCAGTACTTC. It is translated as CATSRDPLAGGEQYF. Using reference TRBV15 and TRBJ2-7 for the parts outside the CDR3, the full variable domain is DAMVIQNPRYQVTQFGKPVTLSCSQTLNHNVMYWYQQKSSQAPKLLFHYYDKDFNNEADTPDNFQSRRPNTSFCFLDIRSPGLGDTAMYLCATSRDPLAGGEQYFGPGTRLTVT.

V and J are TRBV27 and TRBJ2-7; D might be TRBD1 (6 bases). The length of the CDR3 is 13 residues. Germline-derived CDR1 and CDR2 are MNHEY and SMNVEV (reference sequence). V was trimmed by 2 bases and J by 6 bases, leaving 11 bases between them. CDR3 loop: CASSLRGFSEQYF. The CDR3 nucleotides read TGTGCCAGCAGTTTAAGGGGGTTCAGCGAGCAGTACTTC.

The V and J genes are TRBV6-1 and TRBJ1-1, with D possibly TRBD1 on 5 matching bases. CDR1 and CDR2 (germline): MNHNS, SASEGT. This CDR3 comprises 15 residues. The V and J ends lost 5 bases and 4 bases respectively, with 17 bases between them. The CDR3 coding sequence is TGTGCCAGCAGTCCAATAGGTAGGGGAGGCACTGAAGCTTTCTTT. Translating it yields CASSPIGRGGTEAFF.